The clone carrying this TCR beta chain was recorded once. The antigen is undetermined. The method was immunoSEQ multiplex PCR; TCRdb's version includes in-frame clones alone and lacks a portion of them. Here the sample spans tens of thousands of clones, roughly 91% being singletons. As for time point: pre-reinfection, 55 to 20 weeks before reinfection detection. The sorted cells went straight to TCR sequencing with no prior in vitro expansion. Donors were people who inject drugs in the Montreal HEPCO cohort. Control naive CD8 T cells came from a couple of donors at all three reinfection time points. This specimen belongs to a study of memory CD8 T cells in hepatitis C reinfection. Overall study: Samples before reinfection came 55 to 20 weeks prior to detection.

Findings and limits, study-wide: Conclusions on public clonotypes and secondary clearance were not definitive with five donors.

The V and J ends lost 5 bases and 4 bases respectively, with 12 bases between them. Per germline, CDR1 SEHNR and CDR2 FQNEAQ (reference sequence). The CDR3 spans 14 residues. The specimen was naive CD8+ T cells sorted from blood. This clonotype was obtained from a man younger than 35 with hepatitis C virus infection. The V and J genes are TRBV7-9 and TRBJ2-1; tentative D call: TRBD1 (6 bases). CDR3 coding DNA: TGTGCCAGCAGCCGCTCAGGGGTATACAATGAGCAGTTCTTC. It specifies CASSRSGVYNEQFF.